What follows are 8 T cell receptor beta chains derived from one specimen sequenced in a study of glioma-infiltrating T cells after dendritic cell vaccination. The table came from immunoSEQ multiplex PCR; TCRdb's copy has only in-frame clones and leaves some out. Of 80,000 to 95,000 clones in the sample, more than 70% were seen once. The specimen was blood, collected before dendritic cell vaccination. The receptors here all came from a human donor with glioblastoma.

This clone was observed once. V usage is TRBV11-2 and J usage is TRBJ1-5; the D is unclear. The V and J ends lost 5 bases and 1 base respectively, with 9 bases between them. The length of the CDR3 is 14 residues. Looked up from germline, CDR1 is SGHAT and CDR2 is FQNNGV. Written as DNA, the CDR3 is TGTGCCAGCAGCCTAGGGAGGAGCAATCAGCCCCAGCATTTT. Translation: CASSLGRSNQPQHF.

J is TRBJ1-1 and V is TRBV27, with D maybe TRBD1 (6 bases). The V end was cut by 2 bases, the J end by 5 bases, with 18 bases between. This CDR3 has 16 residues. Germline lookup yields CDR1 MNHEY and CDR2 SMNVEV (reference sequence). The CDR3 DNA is TGTGCCAGCAGTTTAGCGCCCCAGGGGTACGAGACTGAAGCTTTCTTT. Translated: CASSLAPQGYETEAFF.

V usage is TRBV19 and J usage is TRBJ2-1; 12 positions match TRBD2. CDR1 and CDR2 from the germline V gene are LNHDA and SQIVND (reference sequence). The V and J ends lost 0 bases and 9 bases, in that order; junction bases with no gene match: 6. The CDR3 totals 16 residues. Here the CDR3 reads CASSIDGLAGGFEQFF. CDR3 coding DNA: TGTGCCAGTAGTATAGATGGGCTAGCGGGAGGGTTTGAGCAGTTCTTC. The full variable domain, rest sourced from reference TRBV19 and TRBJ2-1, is DGGITQSPKYLFRKEGQNVTLSCEQNLNHDAMYWYRQDPGQGLRLIYYSQIVNDFQKGDIAEGYSVSREKKESFPLTVTSAQKNPTAFYLCASSIDGLAGGFEQFFGPGTRLTVL.

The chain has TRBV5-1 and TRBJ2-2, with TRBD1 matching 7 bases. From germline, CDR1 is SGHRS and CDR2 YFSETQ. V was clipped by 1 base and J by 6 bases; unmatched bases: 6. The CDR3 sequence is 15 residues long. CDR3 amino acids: CASSLLEQGSGELFF. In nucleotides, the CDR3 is TGCGCCAGCAGCTTGCTGGAACAGGGGTCCGGGGAGCTGTTTTTT.

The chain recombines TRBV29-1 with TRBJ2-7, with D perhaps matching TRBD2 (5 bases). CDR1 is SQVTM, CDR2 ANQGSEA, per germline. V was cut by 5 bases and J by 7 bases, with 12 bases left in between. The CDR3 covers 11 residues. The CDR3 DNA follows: TGCAGCGTTTCTATTTCGGGAGAGCAGTACTTC. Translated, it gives CSVSISGEQYF.

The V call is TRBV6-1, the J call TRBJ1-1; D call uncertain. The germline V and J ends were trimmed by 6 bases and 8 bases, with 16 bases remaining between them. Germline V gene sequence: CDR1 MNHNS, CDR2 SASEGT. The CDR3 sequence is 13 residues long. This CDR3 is CASSPVVAAEAFF. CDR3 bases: TGTGCCAGCAGCCCCGTGGTCGCGGCGGAAGCTTTCTTT.

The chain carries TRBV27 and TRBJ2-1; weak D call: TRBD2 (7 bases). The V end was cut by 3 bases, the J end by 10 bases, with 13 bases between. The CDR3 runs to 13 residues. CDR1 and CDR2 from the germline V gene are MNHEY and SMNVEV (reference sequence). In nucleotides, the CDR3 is TGTGCCAGCAGTTTGGAAGGGGGGGTCGAGCAGTTCTTC. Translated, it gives CASSLEGGVEQFF.

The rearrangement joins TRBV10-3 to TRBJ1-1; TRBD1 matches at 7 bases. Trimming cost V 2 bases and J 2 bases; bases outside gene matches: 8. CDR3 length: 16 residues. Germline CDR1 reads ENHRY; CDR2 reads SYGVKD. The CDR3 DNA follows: TGTGCCATCAGTGAGACCTACACAGGGGCCAACACTGAAGCTTTCTTT. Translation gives CAISETYTGANTEAFF.